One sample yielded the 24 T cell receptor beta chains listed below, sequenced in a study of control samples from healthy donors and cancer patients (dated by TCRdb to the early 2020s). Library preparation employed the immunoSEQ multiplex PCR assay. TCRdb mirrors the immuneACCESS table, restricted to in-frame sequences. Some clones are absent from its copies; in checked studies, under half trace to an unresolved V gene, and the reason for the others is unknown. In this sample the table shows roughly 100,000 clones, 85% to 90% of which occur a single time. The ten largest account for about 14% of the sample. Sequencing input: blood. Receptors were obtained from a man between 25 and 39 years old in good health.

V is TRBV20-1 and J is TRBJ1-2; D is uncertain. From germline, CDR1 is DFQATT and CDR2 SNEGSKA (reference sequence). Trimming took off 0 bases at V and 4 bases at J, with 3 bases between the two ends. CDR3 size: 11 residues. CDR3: CSAREGYGYTF. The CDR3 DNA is TGCAGTGCTAGAGAGGGCTATGGCTACACCTTC.

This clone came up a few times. The CDR3 reads CASSLQTGADTEAFF. CDR3 DNA sequence: TGTGCCAGCAGCCTACAAACAGGGGCGGACACTGAAGCTTTCTTT. The V gene is TRBV5-4, the J gene TRBJ1-1; TRBD1 agrees at 7 bases. V trimming: 4 bases; J trimming: 3 bases; junction bases outside the gene matches: 9. Germline CDR1 is SGHNT and CDR2 is YYREEE (reference sequence). The CDR3 is 15 amino acids.

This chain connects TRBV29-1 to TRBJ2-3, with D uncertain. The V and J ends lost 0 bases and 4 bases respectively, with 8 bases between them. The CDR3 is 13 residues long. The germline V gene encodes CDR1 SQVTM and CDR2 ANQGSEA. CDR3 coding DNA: TGCAGCGTTGAAGAGCCCTTCCCAGATACGCAGTATTTT. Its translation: CSVEEPFPDTQYF.

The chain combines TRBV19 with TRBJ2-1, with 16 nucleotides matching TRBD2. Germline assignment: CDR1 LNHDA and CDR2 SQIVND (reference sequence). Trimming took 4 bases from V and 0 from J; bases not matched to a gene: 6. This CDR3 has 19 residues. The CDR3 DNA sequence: TGTGCCAGTAGTACAACCGGGACTAGCGGGAGGGGCTCCTACAATGAGCAGTTCTTC. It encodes CASSTTGTSGRGSYNEQFF. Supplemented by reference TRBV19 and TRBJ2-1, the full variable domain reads DGGITQSPKYLFRKEGQNVTLSCEQNLNHDAMYWYRQDPGQGLRLIYYSQIVNDFQKGDIAEGYSVSREKKESFPLTVTSAQKNPTAFYLCASSTTGTSGRGSYNEQFFGPGTRLTVL.

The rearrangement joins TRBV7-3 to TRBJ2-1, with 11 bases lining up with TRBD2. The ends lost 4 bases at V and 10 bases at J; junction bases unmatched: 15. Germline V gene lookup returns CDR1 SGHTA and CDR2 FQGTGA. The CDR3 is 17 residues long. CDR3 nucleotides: TGTGCCAGCAGCTCAAGACCACTAGCGGGAGTACAATTGGAGCAGTTCTTC. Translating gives CASSSRPLAGVQLEQFF.

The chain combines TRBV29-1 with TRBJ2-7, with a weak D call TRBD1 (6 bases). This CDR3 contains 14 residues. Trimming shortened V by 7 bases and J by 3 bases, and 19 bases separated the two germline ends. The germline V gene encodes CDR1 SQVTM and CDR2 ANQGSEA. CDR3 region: CSALGPGQNYEQYF. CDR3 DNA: TGCAGCGCTCTGGGACCGGGACAAAACTACGAGCAGTACTTC.

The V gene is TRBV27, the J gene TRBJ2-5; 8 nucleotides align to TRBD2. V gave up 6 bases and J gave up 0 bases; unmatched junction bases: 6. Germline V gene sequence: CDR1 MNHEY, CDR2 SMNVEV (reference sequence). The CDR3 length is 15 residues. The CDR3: CASRASGPYQETQYF. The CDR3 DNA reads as TGTGCCAGCAGGGCTAGCGGGCCTTACCAAGAGACCCAGTACTTC.

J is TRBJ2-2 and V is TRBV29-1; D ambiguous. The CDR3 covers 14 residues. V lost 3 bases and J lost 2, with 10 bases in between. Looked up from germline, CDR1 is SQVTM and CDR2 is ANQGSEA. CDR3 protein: CSVDTAENTGELFF. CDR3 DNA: TGCAGCGTTGATACGGCAGAAAACACCGGGGAGCTGTTTTTT.

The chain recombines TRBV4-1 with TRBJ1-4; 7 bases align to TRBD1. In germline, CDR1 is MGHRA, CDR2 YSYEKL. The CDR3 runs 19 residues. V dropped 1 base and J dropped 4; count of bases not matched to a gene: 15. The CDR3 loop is CASSQVDPRWDRINEKLFF. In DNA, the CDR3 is TGCGCCAGCAGCCAAGTTGACCCCAGGTGGGACAGAATTAATGAAAAACTGTTTTTT.

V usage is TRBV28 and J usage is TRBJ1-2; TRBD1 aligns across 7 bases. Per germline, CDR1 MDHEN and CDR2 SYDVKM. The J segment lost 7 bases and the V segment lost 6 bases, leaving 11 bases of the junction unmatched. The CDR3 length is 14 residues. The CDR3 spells CASSPGGAGGGYTF. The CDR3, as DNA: TGTGCCAGCAGCCCCGGTGGGGCAGGGGGTGGCTACACCTTC.

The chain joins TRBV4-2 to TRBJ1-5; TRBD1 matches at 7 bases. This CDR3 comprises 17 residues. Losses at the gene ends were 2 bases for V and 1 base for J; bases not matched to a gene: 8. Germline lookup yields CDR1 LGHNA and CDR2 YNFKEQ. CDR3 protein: CASSQTQGRGSNQPQHF. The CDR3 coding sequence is TGTGCCAGCAGCCAAACACAGGGGCGCGGGAGCAATCAGCCCCAGCATTTT.

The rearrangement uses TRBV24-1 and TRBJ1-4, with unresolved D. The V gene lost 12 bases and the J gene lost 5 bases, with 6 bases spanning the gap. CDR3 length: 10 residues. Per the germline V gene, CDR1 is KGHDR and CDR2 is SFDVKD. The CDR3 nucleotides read TGTGCCTCGAAAAATGAAAAACTGTTTTTT. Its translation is CASKNEKLFF.

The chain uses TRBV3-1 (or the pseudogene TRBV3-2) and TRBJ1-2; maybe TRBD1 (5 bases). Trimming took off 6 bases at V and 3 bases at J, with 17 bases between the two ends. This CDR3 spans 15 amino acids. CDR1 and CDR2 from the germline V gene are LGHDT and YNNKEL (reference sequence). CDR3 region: CASSYGGTVYYGYTF. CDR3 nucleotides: TGTGCCAGCAGTTACGGCGGGACGGTATACTATGGCTACACCTTC.

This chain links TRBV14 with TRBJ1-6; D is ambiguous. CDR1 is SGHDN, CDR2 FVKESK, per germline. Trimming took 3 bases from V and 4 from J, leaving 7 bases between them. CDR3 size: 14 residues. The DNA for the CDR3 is TGTGCCAGCAGCCAGGCGGGGTATAATTCACCCCTCCACTTT. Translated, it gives CASSQAGYNSPLHF.

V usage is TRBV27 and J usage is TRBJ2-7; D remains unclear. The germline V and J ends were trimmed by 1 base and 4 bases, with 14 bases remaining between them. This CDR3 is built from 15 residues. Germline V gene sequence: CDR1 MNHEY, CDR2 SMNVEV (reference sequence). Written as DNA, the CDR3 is TGTGCCAGCAGTTTATACGGCAGCGAACCTTACGAGCAGTACTTC. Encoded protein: CASSLYGSEPYEQYF.

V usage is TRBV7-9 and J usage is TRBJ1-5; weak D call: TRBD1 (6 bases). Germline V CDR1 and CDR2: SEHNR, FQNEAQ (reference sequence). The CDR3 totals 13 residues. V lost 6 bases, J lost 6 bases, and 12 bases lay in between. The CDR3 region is CASSPTGRQPQHF. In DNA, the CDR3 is TGTGCCAGCAGTCCGACAGGACGTCAGCCCCAGCATTTT.

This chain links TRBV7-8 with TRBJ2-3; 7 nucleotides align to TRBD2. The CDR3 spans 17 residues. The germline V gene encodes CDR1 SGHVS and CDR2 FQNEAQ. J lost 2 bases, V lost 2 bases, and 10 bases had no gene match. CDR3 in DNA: TGTGCCAGCAGCTTACATGACGCGGGAGAATTCACAGATACGCAGTATTTT. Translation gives CASSLHDAGEFTDTQYF.

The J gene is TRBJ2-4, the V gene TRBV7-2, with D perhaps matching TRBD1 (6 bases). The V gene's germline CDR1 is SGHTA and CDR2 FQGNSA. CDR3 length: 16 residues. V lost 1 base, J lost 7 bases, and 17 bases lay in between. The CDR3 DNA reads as TGTGCCAGCAGCTTAGTCCCCAGGGGAAGTCGGAACATTCAGTACTTC. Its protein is CASSLVPRGSRNIQYF.

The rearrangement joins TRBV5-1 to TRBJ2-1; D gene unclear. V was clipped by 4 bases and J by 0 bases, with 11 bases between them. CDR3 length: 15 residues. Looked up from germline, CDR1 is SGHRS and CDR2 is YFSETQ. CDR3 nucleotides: TGCGCCAGCAGCGCCTACTCAAGCTCCTACAATGAGCAGTTCTTC. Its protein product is CASSAYSSSYNEQFF. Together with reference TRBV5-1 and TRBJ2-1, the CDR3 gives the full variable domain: KAGVTQTPRYLIKTRGQQVTLSCSPISGHRSVSWYQQTPGQGLQFLFEYFSETQRNKGNFPGRFSGRQFSNSRSEMNVSTLELGDSALYLCASSAYSSSYNEQFFGPGTRLTVL.

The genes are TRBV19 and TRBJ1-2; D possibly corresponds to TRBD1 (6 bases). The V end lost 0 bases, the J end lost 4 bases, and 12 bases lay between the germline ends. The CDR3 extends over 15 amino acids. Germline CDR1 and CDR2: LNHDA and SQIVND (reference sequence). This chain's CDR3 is CASSIDTGILYGYTF. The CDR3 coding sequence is TGTGCCAGTAGTATAGACACAGGGATACTCTATGGCTACACCTTC.

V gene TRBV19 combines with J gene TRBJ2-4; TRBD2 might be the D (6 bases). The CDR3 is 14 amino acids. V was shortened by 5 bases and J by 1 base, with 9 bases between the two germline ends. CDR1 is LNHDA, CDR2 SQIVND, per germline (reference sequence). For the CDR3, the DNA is TGTGCCAGTAGTGAACTAGCTGCCAAAAACATTCAGTACTTC. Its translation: CASSELAAKNIQYF.

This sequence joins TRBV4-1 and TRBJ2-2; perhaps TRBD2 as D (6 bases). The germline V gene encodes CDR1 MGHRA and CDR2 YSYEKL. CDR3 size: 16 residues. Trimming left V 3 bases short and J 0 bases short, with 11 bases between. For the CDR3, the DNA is TGCGCCAGCAGCCAGATGCCGGGGGCGAACACCGGGGAGCTGTTTTTT. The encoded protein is CASSQMPGANTGELFF.

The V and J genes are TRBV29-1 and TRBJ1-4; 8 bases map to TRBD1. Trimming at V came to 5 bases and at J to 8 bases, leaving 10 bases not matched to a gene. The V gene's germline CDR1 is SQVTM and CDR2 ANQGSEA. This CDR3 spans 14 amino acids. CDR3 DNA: TGCAGCGTTTTTACCCAGGGGGCCCGCGAAAAACTGTTTTTT. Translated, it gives CSVFTQGAREKLFF.

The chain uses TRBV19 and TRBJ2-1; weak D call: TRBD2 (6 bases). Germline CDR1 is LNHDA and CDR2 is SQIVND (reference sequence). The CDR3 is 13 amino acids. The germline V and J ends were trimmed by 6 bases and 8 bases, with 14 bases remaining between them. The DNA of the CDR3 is TGTGCCAGTAGCGTTCCATGGGAGGATGAGCAGTTCTTC. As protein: CASSVPWEDEQFF.